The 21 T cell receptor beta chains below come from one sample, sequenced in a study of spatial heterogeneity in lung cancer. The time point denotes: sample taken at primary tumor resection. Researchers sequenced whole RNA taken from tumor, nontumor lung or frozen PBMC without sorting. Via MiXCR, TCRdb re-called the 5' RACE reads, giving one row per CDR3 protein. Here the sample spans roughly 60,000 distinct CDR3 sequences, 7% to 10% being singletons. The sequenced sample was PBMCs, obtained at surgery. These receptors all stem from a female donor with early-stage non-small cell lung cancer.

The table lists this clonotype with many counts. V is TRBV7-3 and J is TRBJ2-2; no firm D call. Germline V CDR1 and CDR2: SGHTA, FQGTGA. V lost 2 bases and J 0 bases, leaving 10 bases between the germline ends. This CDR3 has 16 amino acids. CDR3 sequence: CASSLFPASNTGELFF. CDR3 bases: TGTGCCAGCAGCTTATTTCCAGCCTCGAACACCGGGGAGCTGTTTTTT.

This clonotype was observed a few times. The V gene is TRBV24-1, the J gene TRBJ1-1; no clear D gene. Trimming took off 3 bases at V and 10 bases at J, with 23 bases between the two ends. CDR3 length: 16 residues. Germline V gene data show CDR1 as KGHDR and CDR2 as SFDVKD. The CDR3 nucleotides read TGTGCCACCAGTGATGCCACCGAAACGCTCGGAGGGAGAGCTTTCTTT. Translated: CATSDATETLGGRAFF.

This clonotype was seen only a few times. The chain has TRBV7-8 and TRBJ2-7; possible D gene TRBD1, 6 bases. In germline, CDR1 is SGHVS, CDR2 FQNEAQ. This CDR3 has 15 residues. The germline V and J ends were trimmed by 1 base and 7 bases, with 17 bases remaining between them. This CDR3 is CASSLEATGLEEQYF. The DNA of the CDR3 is TGTGCCAGCAGCTTAGAGGCTACAGGGTTAGAAGAGCAGTACTTC.

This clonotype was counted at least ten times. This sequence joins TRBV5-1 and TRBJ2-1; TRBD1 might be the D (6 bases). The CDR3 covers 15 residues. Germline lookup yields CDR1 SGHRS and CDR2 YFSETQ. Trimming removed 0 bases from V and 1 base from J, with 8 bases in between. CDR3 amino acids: CASSLVGGSYNEQFF. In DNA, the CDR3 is TGCGCCAGCAGCTTGGTAGGGGGTTCCTACAATGAGCAGTTCTTC.

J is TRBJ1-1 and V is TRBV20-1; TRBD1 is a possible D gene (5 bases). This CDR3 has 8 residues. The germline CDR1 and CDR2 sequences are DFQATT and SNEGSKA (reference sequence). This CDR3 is CRGVGAFF. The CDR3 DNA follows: TGCAGGGGGGTGGGAGCTTTCTTT.

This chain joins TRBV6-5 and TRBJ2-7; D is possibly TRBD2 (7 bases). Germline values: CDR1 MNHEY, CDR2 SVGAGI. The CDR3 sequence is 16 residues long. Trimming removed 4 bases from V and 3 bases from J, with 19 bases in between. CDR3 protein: CASSLFMGGAVYEQYF. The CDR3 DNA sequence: TGTGCCAGCAGTTTGTTTATGGGGGGGGCTGTCTACGAGCAGTACTTC.

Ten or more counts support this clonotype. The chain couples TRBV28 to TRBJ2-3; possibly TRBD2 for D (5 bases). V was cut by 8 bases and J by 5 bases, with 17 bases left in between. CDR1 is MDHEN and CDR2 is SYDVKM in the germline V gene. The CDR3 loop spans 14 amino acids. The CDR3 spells CASDSASRGDTQYF. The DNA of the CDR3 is TGTGCCAGCGATTCCGCGTCCCGGGGAGATACGCAGTATTTT.

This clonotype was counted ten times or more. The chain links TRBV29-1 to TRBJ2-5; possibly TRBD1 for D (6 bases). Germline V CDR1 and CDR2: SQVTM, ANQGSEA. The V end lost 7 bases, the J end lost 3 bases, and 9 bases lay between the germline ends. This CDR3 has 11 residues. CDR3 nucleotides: TGCAGCGCCCACAGGGAAGAGACCCAGTACTTC. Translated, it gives CSAHREETQYF.

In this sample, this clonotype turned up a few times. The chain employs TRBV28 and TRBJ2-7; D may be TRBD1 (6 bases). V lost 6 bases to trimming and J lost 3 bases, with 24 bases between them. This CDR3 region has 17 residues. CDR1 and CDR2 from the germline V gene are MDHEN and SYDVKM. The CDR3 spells CASRPSGGRGSRYEQYF. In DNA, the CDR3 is TGTGCCAGCAGACCCTCAGGTGGCAGGGGCAGTCGCTACGAGCAGTACTTC.

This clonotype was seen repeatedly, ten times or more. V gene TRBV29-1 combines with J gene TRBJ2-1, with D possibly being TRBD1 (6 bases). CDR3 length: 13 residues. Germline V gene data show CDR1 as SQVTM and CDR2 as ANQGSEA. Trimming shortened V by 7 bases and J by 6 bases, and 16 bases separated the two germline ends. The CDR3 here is CSANRDTPNEQFF. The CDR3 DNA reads TGCAGCGCTAACCGGGACACTCCCAATGAGCAGTTCTTC.

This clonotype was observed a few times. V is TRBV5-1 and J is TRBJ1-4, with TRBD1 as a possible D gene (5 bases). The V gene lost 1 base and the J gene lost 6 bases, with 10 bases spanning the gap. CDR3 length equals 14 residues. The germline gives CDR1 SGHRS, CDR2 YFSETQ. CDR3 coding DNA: TGCGCCAGCAGCTTGAATGGGGGGGATGAAAAACTGTTTTTT. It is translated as CASSLNGGDEKLFF.

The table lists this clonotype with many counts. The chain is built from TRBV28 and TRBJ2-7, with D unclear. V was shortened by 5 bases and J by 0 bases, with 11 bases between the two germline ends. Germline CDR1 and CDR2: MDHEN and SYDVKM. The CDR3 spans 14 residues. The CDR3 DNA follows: TGTGCCAGCAGTCCGGGCTTCGACTCCTACGAGCAGTACTTC. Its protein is CASSPGFDSYEQYF.

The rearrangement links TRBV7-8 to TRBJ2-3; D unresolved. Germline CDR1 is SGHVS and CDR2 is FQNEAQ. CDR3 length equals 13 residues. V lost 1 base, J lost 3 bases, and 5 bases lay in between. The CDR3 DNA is TGTGCCAGCAGCTTAGTTATTACAGATACGCAGTATTTT. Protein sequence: CASSLVITDTQYF.

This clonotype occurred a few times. CDR3 in DNA: TGTGCCAGCAGCCAGATCAGGGGCAGCTCCTACAATGAGCAGTTCTTC. This encodes CASSQIRGSSYNEQFF. This chain uses TRBV7-2 with TRBJ2-1; possible D gene TRBD1, 6 bases. CDR1 is SGHTA, CDR2 FQGNSA, per germline. V lost 5 bases and J 0 bases, leaving 14 bases between the germline ends. CDR3 length: 16 residues.

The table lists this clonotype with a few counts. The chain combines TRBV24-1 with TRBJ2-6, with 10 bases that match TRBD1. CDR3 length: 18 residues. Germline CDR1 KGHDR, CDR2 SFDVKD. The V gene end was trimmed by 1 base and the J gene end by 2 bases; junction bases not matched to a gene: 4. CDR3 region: CATSDFPGQGAGANVLTF. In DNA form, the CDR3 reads TGTGCCACCAGTGATTTTCCCGGACAGGGGGCTGGGGCCAACGTCCTGACTTTC.

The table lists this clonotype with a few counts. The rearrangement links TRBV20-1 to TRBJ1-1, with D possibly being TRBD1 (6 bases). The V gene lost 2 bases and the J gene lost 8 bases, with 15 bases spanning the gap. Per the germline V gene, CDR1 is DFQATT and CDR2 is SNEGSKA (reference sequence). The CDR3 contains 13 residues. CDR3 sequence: CSARLGQSEEAFF. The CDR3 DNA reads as TGCAGTGCTAGACTGGGACAATCCGAGGAAGCTTTCTTT.

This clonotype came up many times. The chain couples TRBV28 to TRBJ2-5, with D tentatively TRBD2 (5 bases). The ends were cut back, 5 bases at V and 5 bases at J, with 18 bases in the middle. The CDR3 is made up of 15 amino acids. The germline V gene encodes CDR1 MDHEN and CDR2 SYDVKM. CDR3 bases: TGTGCCAGCAGTACCCGGCCTGGAGGCTCGGAGACCCAGTACTTC. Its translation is CASSTRPGGSETQYF.

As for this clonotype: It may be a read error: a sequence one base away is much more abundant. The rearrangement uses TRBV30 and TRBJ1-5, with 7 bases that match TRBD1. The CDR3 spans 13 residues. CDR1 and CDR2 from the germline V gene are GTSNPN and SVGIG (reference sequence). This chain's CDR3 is CTWGTASNQPQHF. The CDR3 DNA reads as TGTACCTGGGGGACAGCTAGCAATCAGCCCCAGCATTTT.

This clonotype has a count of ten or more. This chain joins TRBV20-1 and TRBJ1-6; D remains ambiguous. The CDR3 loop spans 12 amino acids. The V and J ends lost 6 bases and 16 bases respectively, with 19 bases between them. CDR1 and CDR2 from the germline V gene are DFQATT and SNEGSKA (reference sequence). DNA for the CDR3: TGCAGTGCGCCCCGGGAGAGCGCTGGGCTCCACTTT. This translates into CSAPRESAGLHF.

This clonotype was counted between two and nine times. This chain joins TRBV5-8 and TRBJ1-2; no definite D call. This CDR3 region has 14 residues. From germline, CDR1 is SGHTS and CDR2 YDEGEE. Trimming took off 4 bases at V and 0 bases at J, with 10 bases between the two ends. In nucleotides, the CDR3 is TGTGCCAGCAGCACCGGAAGAACTAACTATGGCTACACCTTC. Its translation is CASSTGRTNYGYTF.

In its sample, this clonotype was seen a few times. DNA for the CDR3: TGTGCCAGCGCCCAATTCGGAGCAGGTGGTAACTATGGCTACACCTTC. Amino acid sequence: CASAQFGAGGNYGYTF. This chain joins TRBV3-1 and TRBJ1-2; D not resolved. The V gene lost 8 bases and the J gene lost 1 base, with 20 bases spanning the gap. Germline CDR1 reads LGHDT; CDR2 reads YNNKEL (reference sequence). This CDR3 has 16 residues.